This entry lists 17 T cell receptor beta chains sequenced from one sample in a study of post-analysis software for immune sequencing data. Study-level points and caveats: Comparison of patients with controls showed roughly five TRBV segments more frequent in patients, TRBV5-6, TRBV5-1 and TRBV20-1 among them.

Unique molecular identifiers featured in each of the TCR beta cDNA libraries. Using its own MiXCR run on the PCR reads, TCRdb lists one record per CDR3 protein. In the table there are 150,000 to 200,000 distinct CDR3 sequences, around 28% of which are singletons. The antigens of these receptors remain unknown. The sample consisted of blood. The receptor source for this set is a girl between 5 and 17 years old with multiple sclerosis.

The table lists this clonotype with a count of one. A much larger clone lies one base from this, so it may be a read error. V and J are TRBV11-2 and TRBJ2-5; D is unclear. CDR3 length: 15 amino acids. Germline CDR1 and CDR2: SGHAT and FQNNGV. CDR3 sequence reads: CAGSLMFQNQETQYF. The CDR3 bases are TGTGCCGGCAGCTTAATGTTCCAGAATCAAGAGACCCAGTACTTC.

A remark on this clonotype: This may be a read error, as it is one base from a much larger clone. The J gene is TRBJ2-7, the V gene TRBV11-2; no reliable D call. Germline assignment: CDR1 SGHAT and CDR2 FQNNGV. The CDR3 runs 11 residues. The CDR3 coding sequence is TGTGCCAGCAGCTTAAGGTACGCGCAGTACTTC. Translating gives CASSLRYAQYF.

This chain connects TRBV5-6 to TRBJ2-3, with 11 positions matching TRBD1. CDR3 size: 14 residues. The germline CDR1 and CDR2 sequences are SGHDT and YYEEEE. V gave up 4 bases and J gave up 4 bases; unmatched junction bases: 2. CDR3 residues: CASSGGQGADTQYF. CDR3 bases: TGTGCCAGCAGCGGGGGACAGGGGGCAGATACGCAGTATTTT.

This chain links TRBV28 with TRBJ1-5; D remains unclear. The CDR3 length is 14 residues. Trimming pared 6 bases from V and 12 bases from J, leaving 21 bases between. Germline-derived CDR1 and CDR2 are MDHEN and SYDVKM. The CDR3 spells CASSSTDIFGHQHF. The DNA for the CDR3 is TGTGCCAGCAGCTCGACGGATATCTTCGGTCACCAGCATTTT.

The V gene is TRBV6-6, the J gene TRBJ2-3, with D tentatively TRBD2 (5 bases). Germline values: CDR1 MNHNY, CDR2 SVGAGI (reference sequence). The CDR3 loop spans 16 amino acids. V lost 5 bases, J lost 0 bases, and 15 bases lay in between. CDR3 sequence: CASSDRDPPSTDTQYF. The CDR3 DNA sequence: TGTGCCAGCAGTGACCGGGATCCACCTAGCACAGATACGCAGTATTTT.

The chain joins TRBV4-2 to TRBJ2-3; a possible D gene is TRBD2 (6 bases). This CDR3 is built from 16 residues. The V end was cut by 3 bases, the J end by 0 bases, with 13 bases between. Germline V gene lookup returns CDR1 LGHNA and CDR2 YNFKEQ. The CDR3 is CASSQDLATSTDTQYF. The CDR3 DNA sequence: TGTGCCAGCAGCCAGGATCTAGCGACTAGCACAGATACGCAGTATTTT.

This clonotype was counted many times. This chain links TRBV29-1 with TRBJ1-2; D is unresolved. Between the trimmed V and J ends, which lost 6 bases and 5 bases, there was a span of 16 bases. The CDR3 totals 13 residues. The germline gives CDR1 SQVTM, CDR2 ANQGSEA. Here the CDR3 reads CSVRPTSLYGYTF. The CDR3 bases are TGCAGCGTGCGTCCCACTTCGTTGTATGGCTACACCTTC.

V gene TRBV20-1 combines with J gene TRBJ1-4; 8 positions match TRBD1. This CDR3 has 14 residues. Germline V lookup: CDR1 DFQATT, CDR2 SNEGSKA (reference sequence). V lost 6 bases, J lost 7 bases, and 10 bases stayed unmatched. The CDR3 region has the DNA TGCAGTGCCCCCTTGACAGGGGAGGGTGAAAAACTGTTTTTT. The encoded protein is CSAPLTGEGEKLFF.

The chain couples TRBV7-9 to TRBJ2-5; TRBD1 might be the D (5 bases). V was pared by 7 bases and J by 11 bases, with 20 bases between. CDR1 and CDR2 from the germline V gene are SEHNR and FQNEAQ (reference sequence). The CDR3 contains 13 residues. The CDR3 sequence: CASTPQGAGEQYF. CDR3 nucleotides: TGTGCCAGCACCCCGCAGGGCGCAGGTGAGCAGTACTTC.

As concerns this clonotype: A much larger clone is a single base away; this may be a read error. The chain combines TRBV29-1 with TRBJ2-1, with TRBD2 as a possible D gene (6 bases). In germline, CDR1 is SQVTM, CDR2 ANQGSEA. This CDR3 has 13 amino acids. Trimming cost V 8 bases and J 13 bases, with 24 bases left between them. The CDR3 nucleotides are TGCAGCATTGGAGGGGACGGACAAGAGACCCAGTTCTTC. Amino acid sequence: CSIGGDGQETQFF.

This chain connects TRBV2 to TRBJ1-5, with no clear D. Trimming took off 7 bases at V and 4 bases at J, with 8 bases between the two ends. CDR3 length: 12 amino acids. Germline values: CDR1 SNHLY, CDR2 FYNNEI. CDR3 in DNA: TGTGCCAGCAACAGCCTAAATCAGCCCCAGCATTTT. Translating gives CASNSLNQPQHF.

This clonotype was counted ten times or more. The V and J genes are TRBV27 and TRBJ2-7; D might be TRBD1 (5 bases). Germline CDR1 is MNHEY and CDR2 is SMNVEV (reference sequence). This CDR3 comprises 14 residues. Trimming stripped 4 bases from V and 2 bases from J, with 12 bases between. The CDR3 protein is CASSSQTVPYEQYF. In DNA form, the CDR3 reads TGTGCCAGCAGTTCCCAGACAGTCCCCTACGAGCAGTACTTC.

This clonotype was seen at least ten times. CDR3 sequence: CASSQPRQGTDTQYF. CDR3 DNA: TGCGCCAGCAGCCAACCCAGACAGGGAACAGATACGCAGTATTTT. The chain links TRBV4-1 to TRBJ2-3; 7 bases agree with TRBD1. V was pared by 2 bases and J by 3 bases, with 5 bases of the junction left unmatched. Germline V CDR1 and CDR2: MGHRA, YSYEKL. This CDR3 is 15 amino acids long.

This chain links TRBV5-1 with TRBJ1-2; TRBD1 agrees at 8 bases. CDR3 size: 14 residues. Trimming cost V 3 bases and J 3 bases; bases outside gene matches: 4. The germline V gene encodes CDR1 SGHRS and CDR2 YFSETQ. DNA for the CDR3: TGCGCCAGCAGCTCCGACAGGGGAGACTATGGCTACACCTTC. Residues: CASSSDRGDYGYTF. Complete variable domain (other parts from reference TRBV5-1 and TRBJ1-2): KAGVTQTPRYLIKTRGQQVTLSCSPISGHRSVSWYQQTPGQGLQFLFEYFSETQRNKGNFPGRFSGRQFSNSRSEMNVSTLELGDSALYLCASSSDRGDYGYTFGSGTRLTVV.

This clonotype appeared many times. The chain is built from TRBV6-5 and TRBJ2-7; D may be TRBD2 (5 bases). Trimming removed 9 bases at V and 9 bases at J, with 21 bases between. The CDR3 loop spans 13 amino acids. The germline gives CDR1 MNHEY, CDR2 SVGAGI. The CDR3 DNA sequence: TGTGCCAGTTTGGATCGGGGATCCCGGAGGCAGTACTTC. Its protein is CASLDRGSRRQYF.

This chain links TRBV9 with TRBJ1-6; 7 positions match TRBD1. The V gene's germline CDR1 is SGDLS and CDR2 YYNGEE. The length of the CDR3 is 16 residues. V trimming: 3 bases; J trimming: 5 bases; junction bases outside the gene matches: 8. DNA for the CDR3: TGTGCCAGCAGCGCCCCGGAGGGGGCGGATAATTCACCCCTCCACTTT. This translates into CASSAPEGADNSPLHF.

Worth noting for this clonotype: This may be a read error, as it is one base from a much larger clone. The gene calls are TRBV20-1 and TRBJ2-1; 8 bases map to TRBD2. V was pared by 5 bases and J by 9 bases, with 12 bases of the junction left unmatched. The V gene's germline CDR1 is DFQATT and CDR2 SNEGSKA (reference sequence). CDR3 length: 14 residues. CDR3 loop: CSAPGTRASAEQFF. In DNA form, the CDR3 reads TGCAGTGCTCCCGGGACTAGAGCCAGTGCTGAGCAGTTCTTC.